This TCR beta chain was captured in a study of shared clonotypes between healthy human individuals. Study details: A few men and a couple of women, aged 18 to 49, were donors. Used for every donor were three CD4 naive, three CD4 memory, two CD8 naive and one CD8 memory plate. Findings of the study overall: Richness estimates generally favored naive over memory subsets.

Selected positively for CCR7 and CD45RO-negative, naive CD8 cells excluded terminally differentiated effector memory CD45RA+ cells. A note on this clone: The antigen is unknown.

From germline, CDR1 is SNHLY and CDR2 FYNNEI. The CDR3 has 14 amino acids. Trimming cost V 6 bases and J 3 bases, with 11 bases left between them. Sequencing used immunoSEQ multiplex PCR; TCRdb keeps in-frame clones, though not all of them. The table shows a few million clones, with 93% occurring only once. This sequence was found in a man younger than 35 in good health. Some clones in this sample may be carry-over from other donors' samples. J is TRBJ2-2 and V is TRBV2; D may correspond to TRBD1 or TRBD2 (6 bases each). Sequencing was done on a sample of naive CD8+ T cells from PBMCs. This CDR3 is CASRRRGDTGELFF. DNA for the CDR3: TGTGCCAGCAGAAGGAGGGGGGACACCGGGGAGCTGTTTTTT.